The 11 T cell receptor beta chains given below trace back to one sample, sequenced in a study of shared clonotypes between healthy human individuals. Only in-frame clones appear in the TCRdb table, and some are missing; sequencing was by immunoSEQ multiplex PCR. This sample has some 1,100,000 clones; around 82% occur once, and the top ten carry 0.5% to 0.6%. Sequencing was performed on memory CD4+ T cells from PBMCs. Subset denoted: CD45RA-negative fraction. These receptors came from a man between 18 and 29 years old in good health. Some clones in this sample may be carry-over from other donors' samples.

Points on this clone: This likely traces to a read error, being one base from a far larger clone. CDR3 region: CASNYNLGGRDYGYTF. The CDR3 coding sequence is TGTGCCAGCAATTACAATTTAGGGGGCAGGGACTATGGCTACACCTTC. The chain combines TRBV6-5 with TRBJ1-2, with 7 bases that match TRBD1. This CDR3 is 16 amino acids long. Germline-derived CDR1 and CDR2 are MNHEY and SVGAGI.

V usage is TRBV4-3 and J usage is TRBJ2-7; tentatively, D is TRBD2 (5 bases). CDR1 is LGHNA and CDR2 is YSLEER in the germline V gene. V lost 2 bases to trimming and J lost 7 bases, with 18 bases between them. The CDR3 contains 15 residues. In DNA, the CDR3 is TGCGCCAGCAGCCAAAACCCACACCAGTCGGGAGAGCAGTACTTC. It yields the protein CASSQNPHQSGEQYF.

This clone has ten or more counts. The gene calls are TRBV5-1 and TRBJ2-7; D may be TRBD1 (6 bases). This CDR3 comprises 15 residues. Trimming left V 0 bases short and J 5 bases short, with 15 bases between. The V gene's germline CDR1 is SGHRS and CDR2 YFSETQ. DNA of the CDR3: TGCGCCAGCAGCTTGGAGGGGACATTTTCTCACGAGCAGTACTTC. Its protein is CASSLEGTFSHEQYF.

This rearrangement joins TRBV7-2 to TRBJ2-7, with a possible D match to TRBD2 (5 bases). The germline V gene has CDR1 SGHTA and CDR2 FQGNSA. V lost 2 bases and J 0 bases, leaving 11 bases between the germline ends. The CDR3 runs 15 residues. The CDR3 DNA sequence: TGTGCCAGCAGCTTATCCGTGGGGAGCTCCTACGAGCAGTACTTC. It encodes CASSLSVGSSYEQYF.

The chain carries TRBV18 and TRBJ1-3; no definite D call. This CDR3 comprises 15 residues. Germline CDR1 and CDR2: KGHSH and LQKENI. Trimming left V 3 bases short and J 0 bases short, with 9 bases between. CDR3 residues: CASSPGSGSGNTIYF. CDR3 bases: TGTGCCAGCTCACCCGGGTCGGGCTCTGGAAACACCATATATTTT.

This clone showed up just a few times. The chain employs TRBV28 and TRBJ2-1; TRBD2 aligns across 7 bases. CDR3 length: 15 residues. Germline lookup yields CDR1 MDHEN and CDR2 SYDVKM. J was trimmed by 7 bases and V by 2 bases; bases with no gene match: 8. Here the CDR3 DNA reads TGTGCCAGCAGTTTAGGGAGGGCCTCTGGGAATGAGCAGTTCTTC. Amino acids: CASSLGRASGNEQFF. Looking up the rest from reference TRBV28 and TRBJ2-1 gives the full variable domain: DVKVTQSSRYLVKRTGEKVFLECVQDMDHENMFWYRQDPGLGLRLIYFSYDVKMKEKGDIPEGYSVSREKKERFSLILESASTNQTSMYLCASSLGRASGNEQFFGPGTRLTVL.

This sequence joins TRBV5-4 and TRBJ1-1; no reliable D call. CDR3 length: 13 residues. V gave up 1 base and J gave up 10 bases, with 14 bases separating them. Germline V gives CDR1 SGHNT, CDR2 YYREEE (reference sequence). The CDR3 region is CASSLSGFPGAFF. The CDR3 DNA follows: TGTGCCAGCAGCTTGAGTGGGTTTCCAGGAGCTTTCTTT.

The V and J genes are TRBV9 and TRBJ2-1; TRBD1 aligns across 9 bases. Germline CDR1 SGDLS, CDR2 YYNGEE. The CDR3 spans 16 residues. With 4 bases clipped from V and 4 bases from J, the junction kept 9 bases outside the gene matches. This CDR3 is CASSHRGDRAYNEQFF. CDR3 nucleotide sequence: TGTGCCAGCAGCCATCGTGGGGACAGGGCTTACAATGAGCAGTTCTTC. The entire variable domain, with the rest obtained from reference TRBV9 and TRBJ2-1, is as follows: DSGVTQTPKHLITATGQRVTLRCSPRSGDLSVYWYQQSLDQGLQFLIQYYNGEERAKGNILERFSAQQFPDLHSELNLSSLELGDSALYFCASSHRGDRAYNEQFFGPGTRLTVL.

This clone occurred once. V usage is TRBV19 and J usage is TRBJ1-2; TRBD1 might be the D (6 bases). CDR1 is LNHDA, CDR2 SQIVND, per germline (reference sequence). Trimming stripped 7 bases from V and 5 bases from J, with 17 bases between. This CDR3 contains 14 residues. The CDR3 DNA follows: TGTGCCAGTACCCCCCCGGGGGCAGGGTATGGCTACACCTTC. Encoded protein: CASTPPGAGYGYTF.

The sample holds a few counts of this clone. CDR3 nucleotide sequence: TGTGCCACCAGCAGAGATTATGGCGGGTCGGCCTACAATGAGCAGTTCTTC. This sequence encodes CATSRDYGGSAYNEQFF. The chain is built from TRBV15 and TRBJ2-1; possible D gene TRBD2, 5 bases. The CDR3 covers 17 residues. Germline V gene sequence: CDR1 LNHNV, CDR2 YYDKDF (reference sequence). Trimming left V 0 bases short and J 2 bases short, with 14 bases between.

This chain links TRBV6-1 with TRBJ2-2, with D perhaps given as TRBD1 or TRBD2 (5 bases each). This CDR3 has 16 amino acids. Trimming shortened V by 2 bases and J by 1 base, and 11 bases separated the two germline ends. Germline V gene lookup returns CDR1 MNHNS and CDR2 SASEGT. The CDR3 DNA reads TGTGCCAGCAGTGAATATAGGGACCTGAACACCGGGGAGCTGTTTTTT. This encodes CASSEYRDLNTGELFF.